This TCR beta chain was captured by sequencing in a study of shared clonotypes between healthy human individuals. The CDR3 has 16 amino acids. Trimming took 0 bases from V and 5 from J; bases not matched to a gene: 5. Looked up from germline, CDR1 is SGDLS and CDR2 is YYNGEE. Libraries were prepared by immunoSEQ multiplex PCR; TCRdb keeps only in-frame clonotypes and omits some of them. The table has over a million clones, 75% to 85% seen once. The chain recombines TRBV9 with TRBJ2-1; 10 bases agree with TRBD2. The specimen sequenced was memory CD4+ T cells from PBMCs. The subset was: CD45RA-negative fraction. The clonotype comes from a man younger than 35 in good health. Some clones in this sample may be carry-over from other donors' samples. This CDR3 is CASSVDLLAGNNEQFF. The CDR3 DNA reads TGTGCCAGCAGCGTAGATCTACTAGCGGGAAACAATGAGCAGTTCTTC.